The sequence of this T cell receptor (beta chain) was determined in a study of blood T cell repertoires in COVID-19 (dated by TCRdb to the early 2020s). Describing the broader study: Samples from collaborators originated in the United States, Italy and Spain and spanned both the acute and convalescent phases of COVID-19. A de-identified subject ID, COVID-19 status, age in years and sex were almost always included in the sample metadata. The material from the prospective study consisted of cDNA or gDNA derived from T cells, B-cell-depleted T cells, or PBMCs. Where available, HLA class I and class II types were taken from metadata supplied by the sample provider and were not determined by assay-based typing. Samples were obtained from the ongoing ImmuneRACE study (first 160 participants) and from 1,254 subjects provided by 6 global collaborators. The repertoires were made available in a free public database intended to serve as a resource for research on the immune response to SARS-CoV-2. Subjects who had been exposed to COVID-19, were actively infected with it, or had recovered from it provided the deeply sampled blood TCRbeta repertoires that made up the dataset.

From its cysteine to its phenylalanine, the CDR3 spans 15 amino acids. CDR3 DNA is the only sequence kept; it has 45 bases, read in frame from the first base. CDR1 and CDR2 (LNHDA, SQIVND) derive from the germline V gene (reference sequence). Between the V and J ends, shortened by 1 base and 2 bases respectively, the junction contains 9 bases. Comments on this clone: No cognate antigen has been identified for it. No much larger clonotype is one base removed from it; base qualities were not supplied.

Participants in the prospective study were aged about 18 to 95 years, lived in 24 United States geographic areas, and enrolled through a virtual design. In the prospective study, cohorts were assigned on the basis of participant-reported clinical history obtained from a screening survey and a study questionnaire. Exposed participants were defined as having been in contact with someone with a PCR-confirmed or clinician-diagnosed COVID-19 case within 2 weeks of study entry. Mobile phlebotomists in the prospective study collected whole blood, serum and a nasopharyngeal or oropharyngeal swab from every participant. Additional blood draws and questionnaires over an approximately two-month period could optionally be provided by prospective study participants. Before DNA extraction, prospective study blood samples were shipped either frozen or at room temperature. TCRbeta CDR3 regions were amplified from genomic DNA by means of the immunoSEQ Assay, a bias-controlled multiplex PCR. The source study handled its data this way. Nucleated cell counts per sample were estimated from amplification of reference gene primers within the assay. Sequence reads were collapsed and filtered to measure the absolute abundance of every unique TCRbeta CDR3 rearrangement. Productive Simpson clonality was computed per sample as the square root of Simpson's diversity index over productive rearrangements. TCRdb carries this immuneACCESS record with in-frame sequences only. Its versions omit some clonotypes, under half of them owing to an unresolved V gene in the studies checked, with the rest unexplained. That table supplies the V and J calls and clone size; D and trimming were determined from the DNA. Across this sample there are a few hundred thousand clones, with less than 90% seen only once. Clones ranked in the top ten supply approximately 4.8% of the sample.

Paper-wide results and their limitations: The quantity of clinical and demographic metadata differed by source and by participant and was supplied without curation.

Sequenced input: PBMCs or T cells enriched from blood (not recorded which). The sequence joins TRBV19 to TRBJ1-5; 6 matching bases give a weak D call of TRBD1. The TCR comes from a woman in her twenties or thirties who had been exposed to COVID-19. The CDR3 region: CASSIVAGGNQPQHF. The nucleotides are TGTGCCAGTAGTATAGTTGCAGGGGGCAATCAGCCCCAGCATTTT. Reference TRBV19 and TRBJ1-5 proteins supply the regions before and after the CDR3; the full variable domain is: DGGITQSPKYLFRKEGQNVTLSCEQNLNHDAMYWYRQDPGQGLRLIYYSQIVNDFQKGDIAEGYSVSREKKESFPLTVTSAQKNPTAFYLCASSIVAGGNQPQHFGDGTRLSIL.